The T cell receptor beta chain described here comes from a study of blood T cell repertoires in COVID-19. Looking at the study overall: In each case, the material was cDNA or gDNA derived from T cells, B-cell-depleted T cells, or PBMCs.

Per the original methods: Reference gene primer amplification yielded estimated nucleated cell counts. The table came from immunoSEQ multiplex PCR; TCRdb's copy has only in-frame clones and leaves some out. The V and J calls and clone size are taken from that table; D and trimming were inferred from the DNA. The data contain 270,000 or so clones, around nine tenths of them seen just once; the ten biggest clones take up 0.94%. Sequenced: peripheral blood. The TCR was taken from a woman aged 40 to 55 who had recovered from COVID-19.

The chain's CDR3 is CASIRGQGDYGYTF. Written as DNA, the CDR3 is TGTGCCAGTATTCGGGGACAGGGCGACTATGGCTACACCTTC. The genes are TRBV19 and TRBJ1-2, with 9 bases that match TRBD1. V lost 7 bases and J lost 3; bases outside the gene matches: 6. Germline V gene data show CDR1 as LNHDA and CDR2 as SQIVND (reference sequence). This CDR3 is built from 14 residues.